This is a list of T cell receptor beta chains from one sample in a study of cytomegalovirus exposure and HLA in healthy donors. The assay was immunoSEQ multiplex PCR, and TCRdb's table has in-frame clones only and misses some. Among 140,000 or so clones listed, over 70% were seen once. The material sequenced was PBMCs. The receptors stem from a man aged 35-49 years in good health and CMV-seronegative. CDR3s include the opening cysteine and the closing phenylalanine or tryptophan. D genes are given only for firm matches. Where a row states a size, it is once, few, many or the class of an expanded clone; other rows omit it.

clone_size | j_call | v_call | d_call | cdr3_nt | cdr3_aa
- | TRBJ2-3 | TRBV27 | TRBD2 | TGTGCCAGCAGTTTTCAAGCGGGGGTATCCCCAAGCACAGATACGCAGTATTTT | CASSFQAGVSPSTDTQYF
- | TRBJ2-7 | TRBV21-1 | - | TGTGCCAGCAGCACTACGTACGAGCAGTACTTC | CASSTTYEQYF
- | TRBJ1-2 | TRBV9 | TRBD1 | TGTGCCAGCAGCGTAGGGGGACAGGGTATTGGCTACACCTTC | CASSVGGQGIGYTF
- | TRBJ2-1 | TRBV30 | - | TGTGCCTGGAGCCCGGGGTCCTCCTACAATGAGCAGTTCTTC | CAWSPGSSYNEQFF
few | TRBJ1-1 | TRBV11-1 | TRBD1 | TGTGCCAGCAGACCACAGGGGATTGCCAACACTGAAGCTTTCTTT | CASRPQGIANTEAFF
- | TRBJ2-3 | TRBV6-5 | - | TGTGCCAGCAGTTCCCGTACAGGGAAAGATACGCAGTATTTT | CASSSRTGKDTQYF
- | TRBJ2-5 | TRBV7-9 | - | TGTGCCAGCAGCAGACTAGAAGAGACCCAGTACTTC | CASSRLEETQYF
- | TRBJ2-5 | TRBV5-1 | TRBD2 | TGCGCCAGCAGCTCGGGACTAGCGGGGCGTGAGACCCAGTACTTC | CASSSGLAGRETQYF
few | TRBJ2-5 | TRBV28 | TRBD1 | TGTGCCAGCAGTTTGAACAGGGGGCAAGAGCAGTACTTC | CASSLNRGQEQYF
- | TRBJ2-7 | TRBV6-5 | TRBD1 | TGTGCCAGCAGCCTGACAGGGAAAGACGAGCAGTACTTC | CASSLTGKDEQYF
- | TRBJ1-2 | TRBV19 | TRBD1 | TGTGCCAGTAAAGACAGGGGCCAAGCTAACTATGGCTACACCTTC | CASKDRGQANYGYTF
- | TRBJ1-5 | TRBV2 | - | TGTGCCAGCAGGGAACAGTACAATCAGCCCCAGCATTTT | CASREQYNQPQHF
- | TRBJ2-1 | TRBV9 | TRBD1 | TGTGCCAGCAGCCCCCAAGACAGGGGTTCCTACAATGAGCAGTTCTTC | CASSPQDRGSYNEQFF
- | TRBJ1-1 | TRBV6-5 | - | TGTGCCAGCAGTTCCCTCACTGGGGCCATTGAAGCTTTCTTT | CASSSLTGAIEAFF
- | TRBJ1-1 | TRBV18 | TRBD1 | TGTGCCAGCTCACAGGGGGCGAACACTGAAGCTTTCTTT | CASSQGANTEAFF
- | TRBJ2-7 | TRBV27 | TRBD1 | TGTGCCAGCAGTGGGGACAGGGTCTACGAGCAGTACTTC | CASSGDRVYEQYF
- | TRBJ2-7 | TRBV6-6 | - | TGTGCCAGTTATACGAGGGACTTGGGCGAGCAGTACTTC | CASYTRDLGEQYF
- | TRBJ2-2 | TRBV6-5 | - | TGTGCCAGCAGCCGAACGGGTTACACCGGGGAGCTGTTTTTT | CASSRTGYTGELFF
few | TRBJ1-1 | TRBV7-9 | - | TGTGCCAGCAGCTTAGCAGGGGTGGGTACTGAAGCTTTCTTT | CASSLAGVGTEAFF
- | TRBJ1-4 | TRBV18 | - | TGTGCCAGCTCCCAAGGGACTGCAAATGAAAAACTGTTTTTT | CASSQGTANEKLFF
- | TRBJ2-7 | TRBV5-4 | TRBD2 | TGTGCCAGCAGGCCCACTAGCGGGGGAGGCTCCTACGAGCAGTACTTC | CASRPTSGGGSYEQYF
- | TRBJ1-1 | TRBV11-3 | - | TGTGCCAGCAGCTTACGGCCGGGTCTTGGGACTGAAGCTTTCTTT | CASSLRPGLGTEAFF
- | TRBJ1-5 | TRBV6-1 | - | TGTGCCAGCAGTGAAGCCCTGGTGACAGCCGGGCTGGGTCAGCCCCAGCATTTT | CASSEALVTAGLGQPQHF
- | TRBJ1-4 | TRBV5-1 | - | TGCGCCAGCAGCTTGGGATCACCGGCAACTAATGAAAAACTGTTTTTT | CASSLGSPATNEKLFF
once | TRBJ2-2 | TRBV29-1 | - | TGCAGCGTGTCCGGGGACACCGGGGAGCTGTTTTTT | CSVSGDTGELFF